Shown below are 28 T cell receptor beta chains from a single sample sequenced in a study of T cell responses to AZD1222 COVID-19 vaccine. The repertoire was sequenced with immunoSEQ multiplex PCR; TCRdb's copy has only in-frame clones and lacks some. This table has roughly 150,000 clones, approximately 94% appearing once. This material consisted of peripheral blood, taken 28 days after the second AZD1222 dose. The receptors were sampled from an adult who received the AZD1222 COVID-19 vaccine.

The chain has TRBV2 and TRBJ1-2; D gene ambiguous. The V end lost 3 bases, the J end lost 6 bases, and 11 bases lay between the germline ends. In germline, CDR1 is SNHLY, CDR2 FYNNEI. The CDR3 has 13 amino acids. CDR3 sequence (DNA): TGTGCCAGCAGTGACTTGGGGTTGGATGGCTACACCTTC. It is translated as CASSDLGLDGYTF.

The chain joins TRBV9 to TRBJ1-3; TRBD1 is a possible D gene (6 bases). The CDR3 has 15 residues. Between the trimmed V and J ends, which lost 1 base and 0 bases, there was a span of 8 bases. CDR1 is SGDLS, CDR2 YYNGEE, per germline. The CDR3 region is CASSVQGTSGNTIYF. The CDR3 DNA is TGTGCCAGCAGCGTACAGGGGACCTCTGGAAACACCATATATTTT.

CDR3 sequence (DNA): TGCGCCAGCAGCTTGGGATCACTCAACTATGGCTACACCTTC. Its protein is CASSLGSLNYGYTF. The chain uses TRBV5-1 and TRBJ1-2; D unclear. Germline V gene data show CDR1 as SGHRS and CDR2 as YFSETQ. The CDR3 has 14 amino acids. V lost 0 bases, J lost 2 bases, and 8 bases lay in between.

The chain recombines TRBV5-1 with TRBJ2-4; D not resolved. Germline V gene sequence: CDR1 SGHRS, CDR2 YFSETQ. Deletions cut 0 bases from V and 6 bases from J, with 13 bases between. This CDR3 is built from 15 residues. Here the CDR3 reads CASSLGLPDRNIQYF. The CDR3 nucleotides are TGCGCCAGCAGCTTGGGACTCCCCGACCGAAACATTCAGTACTTC.

V usage is TRBV25-1 and J usage is TRBJ2-3; D is possibly TRBD1 (5 bases). Germline assignment: CDR1 MGHDK and CDR2 SYGVNS. V lost 1 base and J lost 0, with 11 bases in between. The CDR3 has 16 residues. This CDR3 reads CASSEWGGASTDTQYF. The CDR3 bases are TGTGCCAGCAGTGAATGGGGCGGAGCTAGCACAGATACGCAGTATTTT.

The gene calls are TRBV11-2 and TRBJ2-5; 7 bases map to TRBD1. The V gene's germline CDR1 is SGHAT and CDR2 FQNNGV. J gave up 2 bases and V 5 bases, and 5 bases lay outside the gene matches. This CDR3 spans 14 amino acids. Written as DNA, the CDR3 is TGTGCCAGCAGCGACAGGGTTTTTCAAGAGACCCAGTACTTC. As protein: CASSDRVFQETQYF.

The genes are TRBV5-4 and TRBJ1-5; 7 bases align to TRBD1. Germline CDR1 is SGHNT and CDR2 is YYREEE (reference sequence). V was clipped by 4 bases and J by 6 bases; unmatched bases: 7. The CDR3 is made up of 14 amino acids. The CDR3 DNA sequence: TGTGCCAGCAGCCGTCAGGGGGAGGGTCAGCCCCAGCATTTT. This translates into CASSRQGEGQPQHF.

CDR3 sequence: CASSESSASSYNEQFF. CDR3 in DNA: TGTGCCAGCAGTGAGTCTAGCGCCAGCTCCTACAATGAGCAGTTCTTC. The chain uses TRBV25-1 and TRBJ2-1; TRBD2 is a possible D gene (6 bases). V was cut by 3 bases and J by 0 bases, with 12 bases left in between. This CDR3 region has 16 residues. The germline gives CDR1 MGHDK, CDR2 SYGVNS.

This chain joins TRBV2 and TRBJ1-1; D not resolved. The CDR3 covers 15 residues. Germline V lookup: CDR1 SNHLY, CDR2 FYNNEI. Trimming took off 3 bases at V and 1 base at J, with 12 bases between the two ends. The CDR3 reads CASSDVSVENTEAFF. CDR3 nucleotide sequence: TGTGCCAGCAGTGATGTGTCGGTGGAGAACACTGAAGCTTTCTTT.

The rearrangement joins TRBV9 to TRBJ2-1; no clear D. CDR3 size: 14 residues. Germline V gene sequence: CDR1 SGDLS, CDR2 YYNGEE. V was shortened by 1 base and J by 5 bases, with 10 bases between the two germline ends. The CDR3 here is CASSVKVRNNEQFF. CDR3 nucleotide sequence: TGTGCCAGCAGCGTAAAGGTTCGCAACAATGAGCAGTTCTTC.

The chain links TRBV18 to TRBJ2-1; maybe TRBD2 (6 bases). Germline loops: CDR1 KGHSH, CDR2 LQKENI. This CDR3 is built from 15 residues. Between the trimmed V and J ends, which lost 2 bases and 9 bases, there was a span of 17 bases. The CDR3 is CASSPGVAATGEQFF. The CDR3 DNA follows: TGTGCCAGCTCACCAGGGGTAGCGGCGACGGGTGAGCAGTTCTTC.

The chain employs TRBV11-2 and TRBJ2-1; 8 positions agree with TRBD2. The CDR3 is made up of 15 amino acids. Germline CDR1 is SGHAT and CDR2 is FQNNGV. The V and J ends lost 4 bases and 3 bases, in that order; junction bases with no gene match: 5. CDR3 bases: TGTGCCAGCAGCTGGGCGGGAGGTTTCTACAATGAGCAGTTCTTC. Residues: CASSWAGGFYNEQFF.

The chain employs TRBV6-5 and TRBJ2-1; 9 nucleotides match TRBD1. The CDR3 sequence is 15 residues long. Germline lookup yields CDR1 MNHEY and CDR2 SVGAGI. V dropped 6 bases and J dropped 4; count of bases not matched to a gene: 7. CDR3 sequence reads: CASRTGTGMYNEQFF. In DNA, the CDR3 is TGTGCCAGCAGAACCGGGACAGGGATGTACAATGAGCAGTTCTTC.

This chain joins TRBV27 and TRBJ2-5; D is ambiguous. From germline, CDR1 is MNHEY and CDR2 SMNVEV (reference sequence). With 0 bases removed from V and 7 bases from J, the gap between germline ends came to 18 bases. CDR3 length: 16 residues. DNA of the CDR3: TGTGCCAGCAGTTTATCATCCCCCCTCGTGAAGGGGACCCAGTACTTC. Its protein product is CASSLSSPLVKGTQYF.

This clone was observed a few times. The chain combines TRBV2 with TRBJ1-2; no clear D. The germline CDR1 and CDR2 sequences are SNHLY and FYNNEI. The V end lost 6 bases, the J end lost 9 bases, and 14 bases lay between the germline ends. This CDR3 has 12 residues. CDR3 sequence reads: CASRRPSGSYTF. CDR3 nucleotide sequence: TGTGCCAGCAGGCGTCCGTCGGGGAGCTACACCTTC.

The genes are TRBV19 and TRBJ1-6; a weak D match, TRBD1 (5 bases). The CDR3 has 13 amino acids. Germline V CDR1 and CDR2: LNHDA, SQIVND (reference sequence). Trimming took off 0 bases at V and 10 bases at J, with 7 bases between the two ends. The CDR3 protein is CASSIDRGSPLHF. The DNA for the CDR3 is TGTGCCAGTAGTATAGATCGGGGGTCACCCCTCCACTTT.

The CDR3 sequence: CASSRTSGVRETQYF. In nucleotides, the CDR3 is TGTGCCAGCAGTCGGACTAGCGGTGTACGGGAGACCCAGTACTTC. The genes are TRBV27 and TRBJ2-5; TRBD2 aligns across 10 bases. Germline V gene data show CDR1 as MNHEY and CDR2 as SMNVEV (reference sequence). Trimming removed 5 bases from V and 5 bases from J; junction bases left unmatched: 8. CDR3 length: 15 residues.

The sample holds one count of this clone. The V gene is TRBV19, the J gene TRBJ2-3; D is unclear. V was pared by 3 bases and J by 2 bases, with 15 bases between. The CDR3 extends over 16 amino acids. The V gene's germline CDR1 is LNHDA and CDR2 SQIVND (reference sequence). DNA of the CDR3: TGTGCCAGTAGTATGGATTCTGGAGATCCCACAGATACGCAGTATTTT. This encodes CASSMDSGDPTDTQYF. Full variable domain (rest looked up from reference TRBV19 and TRBJ2-3): DGGITQSPKYLFRKEGQNVTLSCEQNLNHDAMYWYRQDPGQGLRLIYYSQIVNDFQKGDIAEGYSVSREKKESFPLTVTSAQKNPTAFYLCASSMDSGDPTDTQYFGPGTRLTVL.

The sample holds one count of this clone. The chain couples TRBV28 to TRBJ2-7; D gene uncertain. CDR3 size: 11 residues. Trimming stripped 5 bases from V and 6 bases from J, with 8 bases between. Germline V gene lookup returns CDR1 MDHEN and CDR2 SYDVKM. The CDR3 sequence: CASSVRTEQYF. The CDR3 DNA sequence: TGTGCCAGCAGTGTCCGTACCGAGCAGTACTTC.

This clone was picked up a small number of times. This chain joins TRBV7-2 and TRBJ2-7, with 8 bases aligning to TRBD2. CDR3 length: 15 residues. Germline CDR1 reads SGHTA; CDR2 reads FQGNSA. The ends lost 1 base at V and 1 base at J; junction bases unmatched: 3. CDR3 protein: CASSLVSGDSYEQYF. The DNA for the CDR3 is TGTGCCAGCAGCTTAGTTAGCGGGGATTCCTACGAGCAGTACTTC.

The chain recombines TRBV7-3 with TRBJ2-3; D ambiguous. This CDR3 is built from 13 residues. Deletions cut 4 bases from V and 3 bases from J, with 8 bases between. CDR1 is SGHTA, CDR2 FQGTGA, per germline. The CDR3 sequence is CASSSVGTDTQYF. The CDR3 DNA is TGTGCCAGCAGCTCCGTAGGGACAGATACGCAGTATTTT. The whole variable domain, remainder taken from reference TRBV7-3 and TRBJ2-3, is GAGVSQTPSNKVTEKGKYVELRCDPISGHTALYWYRQSLGQGPEFLIYFQGTGAADDSGLPNDRFFAVRPEGSVSTLKIQRTERGDSAVYLCASSSVGTDTQYFGPGTRLTVL.

The chain is built from TRBV19 and TRBJ1-5; D may be TRBD1 (5 bases). V lost 3 bases to trimming and J lost 4 bases, with 19 bases between them. The CDR3 spans 17 residues. Germline CDR1 and CDR2: LNHDA and SQIVND (reference sequence). Written as DNA, the CDR3 is TGTGCCAGTAGTATCGGGGCCCAGTACATACTTAATCAGCCCCAGCATTTT. Protein sequence: CASSIGAQYILNQPQHF.

This clone was detected once. The chain joins TRBV7-8 to TRBJ2-4; D is unclear. Trimming removed 5 bases at V and 0 bases at J, with 11 bases between. This CDR3 comprises 15 residues. Germline values: CDR1 SGHVS, CDR2 FQNEAQ. The CDR3 DNA is TGTGCCAGCAGCGAACCGAGATTAGCCAAAAACATTCAGTACTTC. Translating it yields CASSEPRLAKNIQYF.

The genes are TRBV4-2 and TRBJ2-7, with 11 bases that match TRBD2. From germline, CDR1 is LGHNA and CDR2 YNFKEQ. Trimming removed 0 bases from V and 2 bases from J; junction bases left unmatched: 9. CDR3 length: 18 amino acids. DNA of the CDR3: TGTGCCAGCAGCCAAGATCTTGGGACTAGCGGAGTACCCTACGAGCAGTACTTC. This translates into CASSQDLGTSGVPYEQYF.

The chain couples TRBV15 to TRBJ2-5; 7 positions match TRBD2. This CDR3 is 14 amino acids long. V was pared by 0 bases and J by 2 bases, with 0 bases of the junction left unmatched. The germline V gene has CDR1 LNHNV and CDR2 YYDKDF (reference sequence). The CDR3 DNA reads TGTGCCACCAGCAGAGAGGGACTACAAGAGACCCAGTACTTC. Translated, it gives CATSREGLQETQYF.

The sample holds one count of this clone. V is TRBV9 and J is TRBJ1-1; TRBD1 might be the D (5 bases). CDR1 is SGDLS and CDR2 is YYNGEE in the germline V gene. CDR3 length: 15 amino acids. The V end lost 0 bases, the J end lost 0 bases, and 9 bases lay between the germline ends. Here the CDR3 DNA reads TGTGCCAGCAGCGTAGGGACATCGATGAACACTGAAGCTTTCTTT. This codes for CASSVGTSMNTEAFF. Full variable domain (missing parts from reference TRBV9 and TRBJ1-1): DSGVTQTPKHLITATGQRVTLRCSPRSGDLSVYWYQQSLDQGLQFLIQYYNGEERAKGNILERFSAQQFPDLHSELNLSSLELGDSALYFCASSVGTSMNTEAFFGQGTRLTVV.

The chain recombines TRBV30 with TRBJ1-2, with TRBD1 matching over 10 bases. The CDR3 loop spans 14 amino acids. With 1 base clipped from V and 4 bases from J, the junction kept 3 bases outside the gene matches. CDR1 and CDR2 (germline): GTSNPN, SVGIG (reference sequence). As DNA, the CDR3 is TGTGCCTGGAGTGCCGGGACAGGGGCCTATGGCTACACCTTC. It yields the protein CAWSAGTGAYGYTF.

V and J are TRBV4-1 and TRBJ1-6; tentative D call: TRBD1 (5 bases). Germline V gene lookup returns CDR1 MGHRA and CDR2 YSYEKL. Trimming pared 0 bases from V and 7 bases from J, leaving 13 bases between. The CDR3 length is 16 residues. CDR3 DNA: TGCGCCAGCAGCCAAGAGATGGGGACTCGGAATTCACCCCTCCACTTT. This gives the protein CASSQEMGTRNSPLHF.